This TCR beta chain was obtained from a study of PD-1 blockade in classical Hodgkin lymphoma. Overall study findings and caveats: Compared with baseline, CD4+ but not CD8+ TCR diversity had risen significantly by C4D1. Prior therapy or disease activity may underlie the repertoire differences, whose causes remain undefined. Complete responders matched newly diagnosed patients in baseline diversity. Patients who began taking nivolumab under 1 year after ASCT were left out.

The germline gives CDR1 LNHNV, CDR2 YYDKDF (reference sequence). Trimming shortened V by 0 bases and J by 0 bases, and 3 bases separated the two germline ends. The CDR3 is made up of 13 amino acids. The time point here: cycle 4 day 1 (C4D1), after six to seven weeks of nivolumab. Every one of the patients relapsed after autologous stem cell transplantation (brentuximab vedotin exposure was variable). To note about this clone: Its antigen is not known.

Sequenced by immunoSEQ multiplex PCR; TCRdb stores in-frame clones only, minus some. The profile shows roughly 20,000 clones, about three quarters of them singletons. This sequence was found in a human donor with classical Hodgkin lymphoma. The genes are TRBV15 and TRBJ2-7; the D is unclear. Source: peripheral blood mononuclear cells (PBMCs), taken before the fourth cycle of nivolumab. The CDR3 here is CATSRDISYEQYF. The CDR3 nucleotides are TGTGCCACCAGCAGAGACATCTCCTACGAGCAGTACTTC.